This is a list of T cell receptor beta chains from one sample in a study of T cell responses to AZD1222 COVID-19 vaccine. The data were produced by immunoSEQ multiplex PCR, yet TCRdb's version contains in-frame clones alone and is incomplete. Here the sample spans about 150,000 clones, around 85% being singletons. Sample: peripheral blood, taken after recovery from COVID-19. All receptors derive from an adult who had recovered from COVID-19. The CDR3 runs from the conserved cysteine through the conserved F or W. D genes are given only for firm matches. Not all rows give a size; the values are once, few, many and, for expanded clones, a class.

J gene,V gene,D gene,clone size,CDR3 DNA,CDR3 protein
TRBJ2-3,TRBV6-4,TRBD2,-,TGTGCCAGCAGTGAGCGGGAGGGCACAGATACGCAGTATTTT,CASSEREGTDTQYF
TRBJ2-1,TRBV19,TRBD2,-,TGTGCCAGTAGTAGGACTAGCGGGGGTCTCAATGAGCAGTTCTTC,CASSRTSGGLNEQFF
TRBJ1-1,TRBV9,-,-,TGTGCCAGCAGCGGCGACCACCCCTCTGAAGCTTTCTTT,CASSGDHPSEAFF
TRBJ2-7,TRBV25-1,-,-,TGTGCCAGCAGTGTATCCGGGGCCTACGAGCAGTACTTC,CASSVSGAYEQYF
TRBJ2-5,TRBV12-5,-,once,TGTGCTAGTGGGCGGGACTCCTATAGGGAGACCCAGTACTTC,CASGRDSYRETQYF
TRBJ1-1,TRBV12-3/TRBV12-4,-,-,TGTGCCAGCAGTTTCACAGGGAAAGAAGCTTTCTTT,CASSFTGKEAFF
TRBJ1-5,TRBV5-6,-,-,TGTGCCAGCACCCGGCGGGGTTTAAGGGATCAGCCCCAGCATTTT,CASTRRGLRDQPQHF
TRBJ1-5,TRBV28,TRBD1,-,TGTGCCAGCAGTCGGGACAGGCCAGGGGATCAGCCCCAGCATTTT,CASSRDRPGDQPQHF
TRBJ1-2,TRBV18,-,-,TGTGCCAGCTCACCCCTCTCCGGAAGTCAGGGGTTTAACTATGGCTACACCTTC,CASSPLSGSQGFNYGYTF
TRBJ2-6,TRBV23-1,-,few,TGCGCCAGCAGTCGGCCCACACCATGGGGGGCTCGAGACTCTGGGGCCAACGTCCTGACTTTC,CASSRPTPWGARDSGANVLTF
TRBJ1-6,TRBV2,TRBD1,-,TGTGCCAGCAGTCCGCGACAGGGGGCCTATAATTCACCCCTCCACTTT,CASSPRQGAYNSPLHF
TRBJ2-5,TRBV29-1,TRBD2,-,TGCAGCGTTGAAGGGCGGGAGGGAGCATTGTACCAAGAGACCCAGTACTTC,CSVEGREGALYQETQYF
TRBJ1-5,TRBV4-1,-,-,TGCGCCAGCAGCCCCGGTACCCTCGTTGGTCAGCCCCAGCATTTT,CASSPGTLVGQPQHF
TRBJ1-6,TRBV4-1,-,-,TGCGCCAGCAGCCCCCTAACTAACGGCAACGCTTCACCCCTCCACTTT,CASSPLTNGNASPLHF
TRBJ2-1,TRBV19,-,-,TGTGCCAGCTCCTCATCGTGGGGGTCCTACAATGAGCAGTTCTTC,CASSSSWGSYNEQFF
TRBJ2-2,TRBV19,TRBD2,-,TGTGCCAGTAGTATAGGTGTTCAAGCGGGGGGGAACACCGGGGAGCTGTTTTTT,CASSIGVQAGGNTGELFF
TRBJ2-5,TRBV9,-,-,TGTGCCAGCAGCGTAGCTGGGACTCAAGAGACCCAGTACTTC,CASSVAGTQETQYF
TRBJ1-3,TRBV9,-,-,TGTGCCAGCAGCGTAGGGCGAGGAAACACCATATATTTT,CASSVGRGNTIYF
TRBJ1-2,TRBV5-1,TRBD1,-,TGCGCCAGCAGCCCCGGGACAGGCATACGAAACTATGGCTACACCTTC,CASSPGTGIRNYGYTF
TRBJ1-6,TRBV6-1,TRBD1,few,TGTGCCAGCAGTGAAACGGGGCAGGGGGCTTCACCCCTCCACTTT,CASSETGQGASPLHF
TRBJ1-1,TRBV18,-,-,TGTGCCAGCTCACCTGGGACCGCGAACACTGAAGCTTTCTTT,CASSPGTANTEAFF
TRBJ1-5,TRBV7-2,-,few,TGTGCCAGCAGCTTACGGGACACAGGGCAGCCCCAGCATTTT,CASSLRDTGQPQHF
TRBJ1-5,TRBV18,-,-,TGTGCCAGCTCACCAGGAGCGGATCAGCCCCAGCATTTT,CASSPGADQPQHF
TRBJ1-4,TRBV10-1,-,-,TGCGCCAGCAGCCCCGGGGCCACAACTAATGAAAAACTGTTTTTT,CASSPGATTNEKLFF
TRBJ2-3,TRBV24-1,-,-,TGTGCCACCAGTGACCGGATTCAGGGGGATACGCAGTATTTT,CATSDRIQGDTQYF
TRBJ2-7,TRBV14,-,-,TGTGCCAGCAGCCAAGATAAGGGGTCCGGCTCCTACGAGCAGTACTTC,CASSQDKGSGSYEQYF
TRBJ1-2,TRBV5-1,-,-,TGCGCCAGCAGCTTGGATGTTGGATCCTATGGCTACACCTTC,CASSLDVGSYGYTF
TRBJ1-2,TRBV29-1,-,-,TGCAGCGTCCCGAGGGACCGGCTTACCTTC,CSVPRDRLTF
TRBJ1-1,TRBV7-3,TRBD1,-,TGTGCCAGCAGCAACAGGGGCGAAACTGAAGCTTTCTTT,CASSNRGETEAFF
TRBJ2-3,TRBV28,-,-,TGTGCCAGCAGTTTAGGGCAGGACACAGATACGCAGTATTTT,CASSLGQDTDTQYF
TRBJ2-4,TRBV10-3,-,once,TGTGCCATCAGTGAAACAGGGCTCGGCATTCAGTACTTC,CAISETGLGIQYF
TRBJ2-3,TRBV7-3,TRBD1,-,TGTGCCAGCAGCCCCCAGGGGGGCACAGATACGCAGTATTTT,CASSPQGGTDTQYF
TRBJ2-7,TRBV3-1/TRBV3-2,-,-,TGTGCCAGCAGCCTCATTTACGAGCAGTACTTC,CASSLIYEQYF